This entry lists 13 T cell receptor beta chains sequenced from one sample in a study of blood T cell repertoires in COVID-19. The repertoire was sequenced with immunoSEQ multiplex PCR; TCRdb's copy has only in-frame clones and lacks some. The profile shows a few hundred thousand clones, roughly nine tenths of them singletons. Sequencing input: PBMCs or T cells enriched from blood (not recorded which). All receptors derive from a woman between 40 and 55 years old who had been exposed to COVID-19.

This clone was picked up one time. This CDR3 is also generated by other DNA sequences in the sample. The genes are TRBV19 and TRBJ2-5, with a possible D match to TRBD2 (6 bases). CDR1 and CDR2 (germline): LNHDA, SQIVND (reference sequence). The CDR3 spans 16 residues. Between the trimmed V and J ends, which lost 3 bases and 4 bases, there was a span of 18 bases. CDR3 coding DNA: TGTGCCAGTAGTATGGTAGGGGTGGGGGGTCGAGAGACCCAGTACTTC. Translated: CASSMVGVGGRETQYF. The full variable domain, rest sourced from reference TRBV19 and TRBJ2-5, is DGGITQSPKYLFRKEGQNVTLSCEQNLNHDAMYWYRQDPGQGLRLIYYSQIVNDFQKGDIAEGYSVSREKKESFPLTVTSAQKNPTAFYLCASSMVGVGGRETQYFGPGTRLLVL.

V gene TRBV20-1 combines with J gene TRBJ1-3, with D perhaps matching TRBD1 (5 bases). The CDR3 is 17 residues long. Germline loops: CDR1 DFQATT, CDR2 SNEGSKA (reference sequence). V dropped 3 bases and J dropped 6 bases, with 24 bases sitting between them. DNA of the CDR3: TGCAGTGCTAGTGACTCAGGGTTTTCCTATAATACAAACACCATATATTTT. Its translation: CSASDSGFSYNTNTIYF.

The chain carries TRBV5-1 and TRBJ2-1, with 13 bases matching TRBD2. The germline CDR1 and CDR2 sequences are SGHRS and YFSETQ. The V and J ends lost 4 bases and 9 bases, in that order; junction bases with no gene match: 10. The CDR3 runs 16 residues. CDR3 sequence (DNA): TGCGCCAGCAGCACCTCACTAGCGGGGGGGCCGGGTGAGCAGTTCTTC. Amino acid sequence: CASSTSLAGGPGEQFF.

This sequence joins TRBV27 and TRBJ2-5; 8 bases match TRBD1. The CDR3 length is 15 residues. V shed 5 bases, J shed 5 bases, and the junction held 10 bases outside the gene matches. From germline, CDR1 is MNHEY and CDR2 SMNVEV (reference sequence). In nucleotides, the CDR3 is TGTGCCAGCAGTACCCGACAGGGGCGTTATGAGACCCAGTACTTC. Protein product: CASSTRQGRYETQYF.

This chain connects TRBV6-2 or TRBV6-3 to TRBJ1-1; D perhaps matches TRBD1 (5 bases). The CDR3 spans 15 residues. The V and J ends lost 2 bases and 5 bases respectively, with 15 bases between them. The germline CDR1 and CDR2 sequences are MNHEY and SVGEGT. CDR3 sequence: CASSYVRGGSTEAFF. CDR3 sequence (DNA): TGTGCCAGCAGTTACGTAAGGGGAGGAAGTACTGAAGCTTTCTTT.

The V call is TRBV7-9, the J call TRBJ2-3; the D gene is possibly TRBD2 (6 bases). This CDR3 spans 15 amino acids. V was pared by 4 bases and J by 2 bases, with 13 bases between. In germline, CDR1 is SEHNR, CDR2 FQNEAQ (reference sequence). The CDR3 sequence: CASSSLEGYTDTQYF. Here the CDR3 DNA reads TGTGCCAGCAGCTCCCTGGAGGGGTACACAGATACGCAGTATTTT.

The J gene is TRBJ1-5, the V gene TRBV24-1; tentatively, D is TRBD1 (6 bases). The V end lost 5 bases, the J end lost 4 bases, and 8 bases lay between the germline ends. This CDR3 is built from 13 residues. Per the germline V gene, CDR1 is KGHDR and CDR2 is SFDVKD. CDR3 sequence (DNA): TGTGCCACCAGTGTGGACAGTAATCAGCCCCAGCATTTT. It yields the protein CATSVDSNQPQHF.

The chain joins TRBV9 to TRBJ2-2; TRBD2 matches at 11 bases. The V and J ends lost 0 bases and 3 bases, in that order; junction bases with no gene match: 10. CDR3 length: 19 residues. Germline CDR1 is SGDLS and CDR2 is YYNGEE. The CDR3 reads CASSVGGASGRRYTGELFF. In DNA, the CDR3 is TGTGCCAGCAGCGTAGGAGGGGCTAGCGGGAGGCGGTACACCGGGGAGCTGTTTTTT.

The V gene is TRBV29-1, the J gene TRBJ1-2; perhaps TRBD1 as D (6 bases). This CDR3 region has 12 residues. Germline assignment: CDR1 SQVTM and CDR2 ANQGSEA. V dropped 3 bases and J dropped 3 bases, with 8 bases sitting between them. CDR3 sequence (DNA): TGCAGCGTTGACCAGGGGTACTATGGCTACACCTTC. This sequence encodes CSVDQGYYGYTF. Based on the CDR3 plus reference TRBV29-1 and TRBJ1-2, the full variable domain is SAVISQKPSRDICQRGTSLTIQCQVDSQVTMMFWYRQQPGQSLTLIATANQGSEATYESGFVIDKFPISRPNLTFSTLTVSNMSPEDSSIYLCSVDQGYYGYTFGSGTRLTVV.

The V and J genes are TRBV30 and TRBJ1-1; D is uncertain. This CDR3 contains 13 residues. Trimming cost V 3 bases and J 0 bases, with 8 bases left between them. Germline-derived CDR1 and CDR2 are GTSNPN and SVGIG (reference sequence). CDR3 in DNA: TGTGCCTGGAGGGTCCGGGTGAACACTGAAGCTTTCTTT. Amino acid sequence: CAWRVRVNTEAFF.

The rearrangement links TRBV6-5 to TRBJ2-3; 7 nucleotides align to TRBD2. The CDR3 covers 13 residues. Germline loops: CDR1 MNHEY, CDR2 SVGAGI. V dropped 6 bases and J dropped 4; count of bases not matched to a gene: 4. CDR3 protein: CASRLGGADTQYF. CDR3 bases: TGTGCCAGCAGACTTGGGGGGGCAGATACGCAGTATTTT.

J is TRBJ2-5 and V is TRBV3-1 (or the pseudogene TRBV3-2); TRBD2 matches 14 bases. The V and J ends lost 5 bases and 4 bases, in that order; junction bases with no gene match: 6. Germline assignment: CDR1 LGHDT and CDR2 YNNKEL (reference sequence). The CDR3 sequence is 16 residues long. This CDR3 is CASSYGLAGGGETQYF. The CDR3 nucleotides read TGTGCCAGCAGCTACGGACTAGCGGGGGGCGGAGAGACCCAGTACTTC.

A single count supports this clone. This sequence joins TRBV7-9 and TRBJ1-5; 9 bases are shared with TRBD1. Germline V gene sequence: CDR1 SEHNR, CDR2 FQNEAQ (reference sequence). V trimming: 5 bases; J trimming: 4 bases; junction bases outside the gene matches: 12. This CDR3 spans 17 amino acids. Here the CDR3 reads CASSGSTGGPVNQPQHF. CDR3 in DNA: TGTGCCAGCAGCGGTTCGACAGGGGGGCCGGTGAATCAGCCCCAGCATTTT.